This TCR beta chain appears in the sequencing data of a study of Graves' ophthalmopathy and Graves' hyperthyroidism. In its sample, this clonotype was seen many times. The target antigen is unknown. Whole-study findings and limits: Blood samples also showed most expanded thyroid clonotypes exceeding 0.001 frequency. Sensitivity of approximately 88% and specificity of about 81% were achieved when a 13-signature model separated ophthalmopathy from stable hyperthyroidism.

CDR3 size: 15 residues. V was trimmed by 0 bases and J by 0 bases, leaving 9 bases between them. The germline V gene encodes CDR1 LGHNA and CDR2 YSLEER. Using RNA transcripts, the TCR beta CDR3 regions were amplified. The first round was an RT-PCR with HTBI primers, and the second round was a multiplex PCR. MiXCR, applied by TCRdb to the multiplex PCR reads, yields one record per CDR3 protein. Among approximately 1.2 million distinct CDR3 sequences listed, less than 45% were seen once. Aged 18 to 65, the patients with hyperthyroidism had under 2 months' duration and were newly diagnosed. Diagnoses were established from clinical symptoms, serum thyroxine, TRAb, thyroid ultrasound and orbital computed tomography.

This chain links TRBV4-3 with TRBJ2-7, with a tentative D call TRBD1 (6 bases). The sequenced sample was peripheral blood or thyroid tissue (not recorded which). This clonotype was sampled from an adult man with Graves' hyperthyroidism. The CDR3 DNA is TGCGCCAGCAGCCAAGAGGACAGTGTCTCCTACGAGCAGTACTTC. This encodes CASSQEDSVSYEQYF.